This TCR beta chain comes out of a study of T cell repertoires in cytomegalovirus infection. In TCRdb, the reads were re-called with MiXCR into one record per CDR3 protein. The sample holds roughly 230,000 distinct CDR3 sequences, 20% to 25% seen once. Germline-derived CDR1 and CDR2 are MNHEY and SVGEGT. The CDR3 contains 12 residues. V shed 10 bases, J shed 8 bases, and the junction held 8 bases outside the gene matches. The rearrangement uses TRBV6-2 or TRBV6-3 and TRBJ2-1, with TRBD1 identical over 7 bases. This sequence was found in a human donor in good health (CMV status not recorded). Some clones in this sample may be carry-over from other donors' samples. Sequenced material: CD8+ T cells from PBMCs. CDR3 residues: CATEGTGDEQFF. Here the CDR3 DNA reads TGTGCCACAGAAGGAACAGGGGATGAGCAGTTCTTC.